Each of the 28 T cell receptor beta chains below was sequenced from the same sample in a study of PD-L1 blockade in urothelial cancer. Time point indicated: peripheral blood 6 weeks after treatment start. Method: immunoSEQ multiplex PCR; TCRdb's copy keeps in-frame clones and lacks some. The sample has under 150,000 clones; 85% to 90% are singletons. The source material was PBMCs, sampled around atezolizumab (anti-PD-L1) treatment. The receptors come from a man aged 60 to 75 with urothelial cancer.

The chain recombines TRBV9 with TRBJ1-3; D may be TRBD1 (6 bases). Germline CDR1 and CDR2: SGDLS and YYNGEE. The CDR3 runs to 17 residues. Deletions cut 3 bases from V and 0 bases from J, with 16 bases between. The CDR3 loop reads CASSGGTGTNSGNTIYF. The CDR3 DNA sequence: TGTGCCAGCAGCGGAGGTACAGGGACCAACTCTGGAAACACCATATATTTT. Variable domain in full (rest from reference TRBV9 and TRBJ1-3): DSGVTQTPKHLITATGQRVTLRCSPRSGDLSVYWYQQSLDQGLQFLIQYYNGEERAKGNILERFSAQQFPDLHSELNLSSLELGDSALYFCASSGGTGTNSGNTIYFGEGSWLTVV.

The rearrangement joins TRBV5-1 to TRBJ2-3; 12 bases match TRBD2. This CDR3 has 16 amino acids. The germline V gene encodes CDR1 SGHRS and CDR2 YFSETQ. V trimming: 2 bases; J trimming: 3 bases; junction bases outside the gene matches: 4. For the CDR3, the DNA is TGCGCCAGCAGCTTACTAGCGGGAGGAGGGACAGATACGCAGTATTTT. This codes for CASSLLAGGGTDTQYF. Variable domain in full (rest from reference TRBV5-1 and TRBJ2-3): KAGVTQTPRYLIKTRGQQVTLSCSPISGHRSVSWYQQTPGQGLQFLFEYFSETQRNKGNFPGRFSGRQFSNSRSEMNVSTLELGDSALYLCASSLLAGGGTDTQYFGPGTRLTVL.

V is TRBV19 and J is TRBJ2-6; 10 nucleotides agree with TRBD1. CDR3 length equals 16 residues. The germline gives CDR1 LNHDA, CDR2 SQIVND (reference sequence). After removal of 8 bases from V and 0 bases from J, the junction contained 4 bases not matched to a gene. The chain's CDR3 is CASGRTGGSGANVLTF. The CDR3 region has the DNA TGTGCCAGTGGCCGGACAGGGGGCTCTGGGGCCAACGTCCTGACTTTC.

V and J are TRBV7-3 and TRBJ2-3; TRBD1 agrees at 9 bases. CDR3 length: 16 residues. Germline CDR1 is SGHTA and CDR2 is FQGTGA. Germline trimming cut 5 bases from V and 4 bases from J; bases unmatched to any gene: 10. This CDR3 reads CASSPGTGHRADTQYF. CDR3 in DNA: TGTGCCAGCAGCCCCGGGACAGGGCATCGGGCAGATACGCAGTATTTT.

This chain connects TRBV7-9 to TRBJ2-1; D is possibly TRBD1 (6 bases). Per the germline V gene, CDR1 is SEHNR and CDR2 is FQNEAQ (reference sequence). CDR3 length: 15 amino acids. The V end lost 4 bases, the J end lost 4 bases, and 14 bases lay between the germline ends. The CDR3 loop is CASSSHRDGYNEQFF. CDR3 DNA: TGTGCCAGCAGCTCCCACAGGGATGGGTACAATGAGCAGTTCTTC.

The V and J genes are TRBV6-5 and TRBJ2-5, with TRBD2 matching 7 bases. The V and J ends lost 9 bases and 1 base, in that order; junction bases with no gene match: 5. Germline loops: CDR1 MNHEY, CDR2 SVGAGI. The CDR3 covers 13 residues. CDR3 region: CARRRGFQETQYF. The CDR3 nucleotides read TGTGCCAGGCGGCGGGGGTTCCAAGAGACCCAGTACTTC.

The V call is TRBV2, the J call TRBJ2-5; TRBD2 matches 7 bases. The CDR3 contains 13 residues. Trimming cost V 5 bases and J 3 bases; bases outside gene matches: 3. Germline V CDR1 and CDR2: SNHLY, FYNNEI. The CDR3 bases are TGTGCCAGCAGTCGGGGGGAAAAAGAGACCCAGTACTTC. It translates to CASSRGEKETQYF. The full variable domain, its missing parts supplied by reference TRBV2 and TRBJ2-5, is EPEVTQTPSHQVTQMGQEVILRCVPISNHLYFYWYRQILGQKVEFLVSFYNNEISEKSEIFDDQFSVERPDGSNFTLKIRSTKLEDSAMYFCASSRGEKETQYFGPGTRLLVL.

The sample holds one count of this clone. The gene calls are TRBV5-4 and TRBJ1-2; D is perhaps TRBD1 (6 bases). This CDR3 is built from 13 residues. V was cut by 4 bases and J by 2 bases, with 9 bases left in between. Per germline, CDR1 SGHNT and CDR2 YYREEE (reference sequence). The CDR3 region is CASSPDRNYGYTF. CDR3 nucleotide sequence: TGTGCCAGCAGCCCTGACAGGAACTATGGCTACACCTTC. The whole variable domain, filled in from reference TRBV5-4 and TRBJ1-2, reads ETGVTQSPTHLIKTRGQQVTLRCSSQSGHNTVSWYQQALGQGPQFIFQYYREEENGRGNFPPRFSGLQFPNYSSELNVNALELDDSALYLCASSPDRNYGYTFGSGTRLTVV.

The chain links TRBV18 to TRBJ2-7; 8 bases are shared with TRBD1. V was pared by 2 bases and J by 1 base, with 13 bases of the junction left unmatched. Germline CDR1 is KGHSH and CDR2 is LQKENI. CDR3 length equals 18 residues. This CDR3 is CASSPGVSGQGGSYEQYF. The CDR3 coding sequence is TGTGCCAGCTCACCAGGAGTGTCAGGACAGGGTGGTTCCTACGAGCAGTACTTC.

The chain links TRBV7-2 to TRBJ2-5; D is possibly TRBD1 (5 bases). The V gene lost 7 bases and the J gene lost 7 bases, with 19 bases spanning the gap. CDR1 is SGHTA, CDR2 FQGNSA, per germline. The CDR3 is made up of 14 amino acids. Here the CDR3 reads CASTTTGIRATQYF. The CDR3 nucleotides read TGTGCCAGCACCACAACAGGAATTAGGGCGACCCAGTACTTC.

Here the CDR3 reads CASSGLPVDGELFF. In DNA, the CDR3 is TGTGCCAGCAGCGGACTACCGGTTGACGGGGAGCTGTTTTTT. This chain joins TRBV5-4 and TRBJ2-2; TRBD2 is a possible D gene (6 bases). The CDR3 has 14 residues. Germline V gene sequence: CDR1 SGHNT, CDR2 YYREEE (reference sequence). With 4 bases removed from V and 7 bases from J, the gap between germline ends came to 14 bases.

The chain employs TRBV7-2 and TRBJ2-1; D might be TRBD1 (6 bases). Deletions cut 5 bases from V and 4 bases from J, with 18 bases between. CDR3 length: 16 residues. The germline gives CDR1 SGHTA, CDR2 FQGNSA. CDR3 DNA: TGTGCCAGCAGCGTAACCCTAGGACAGCTATACAATGAGCAGTTCTTC. Encoded protein: CASSVTLGQLYNEQFF.

This sequence joins TRBV19 and TRBJ2-7; D is perhaps TRBD1 (5 bases). The CDR3 is 16 residues long. CDR1 LNHDA and CDR2 SQIVND come from the germline V gene (reference sequence). The V and J ends lost 6 bases and 0 bases respectively, with 18 bases between them. CDR3 in DNA: TGTGCCAGTAGACAAGGAGCAGGGTGGAACTCCTACGAGCAGTACTTC. Protein sequence: CASRQGAGWNSYEQYF. Combining the CDR3 with reference TRBV19 and TRBJ2-7 gives the whole variable domain DGGITQSPKYLFRKEGQNVTLSCEQNLNHDAMYWYRQDPGQGLRLIYYSQIVNDFQKGDIAEGYSVSREKKESFPLTVTSAQKNPTAFYLCASRQGAGWNSYEQYFGPGTRLTVT.

The chain carries TRBV25-1 and TRBJ1-4, with D unclear. CDR3 length equals 15 residues. V lost 1 base to trimming and J lost 8 bases, with 14 bases between them. Germline V gene data show CDR1 as MGHDK and CDR2 as SYGVNS. This chain's CDR3 is CASSEFRGAEEKLFF. DNA of the CDR3: TGTGCCAGCAGTGAATTTCGGGGTGCTGAGGAAAAACTGTTTTTT.

The chain uses TRBV29-1 and TRBJ2-1; TRBD2 might be the D (6 bases). CDR3 length: 12 residues. V dropped 4 bases and J dropped 10 bases, with 14 bases sitting between them. Germline CDR1 reads SQVTM; CDR2 reads ANQGSEA. The chain's CDR3 is CSVALALGEQFF. Here the CDR3 DNA reads TGCAGCGTTGCACTAGCTTTGGGAGAGCAGTTCTTC.

The CDR3 reads CASSFGTSGISEQFF. Here the CDR3 DNA reads TGTGCCAGCAGTTTCGGGACTAGCGGGATTAGTGAGCAGTTCTTC. The gene calls are TRBV28 and TRBJ2-1; 13 positions match TRBD2. V was pared by 3 bases and J by 9 bases, with 5 bases of the junction left unmatched. The germline V gene encodes CDR1 MDHEN and CDR2 SYDVKM. The CDR3 covers 15 residues.

The chain employs TRBV15 and TRBJ2-1; D possibly corresponds to TRBD1 (6 bases). Germline lookup yields CDR1 LNHNV and CDR2 YYDKDF (reference sequence). Trimming took off 0 bases at V and 10 bases at J, with 10 bases between the two ends. This CDR3 has 13 residues. CDR3 sequence: CATSRDWQGEQFF. As DNA, the CDR3 is TGTGCCACCAGCAGAGATTGGCAGGGGGAGCAGTTCTTC. Full variable domain (missing parts from reference TRBV15 and TRBJ2-1): DAMVIQNPRYQVTQFGKPVTLSCSQTLNHNVMYWYQQKSSQAPKLLFHYYDKDFNNEADTPDNFQSRRPNTSFCFLDIRSPGLGDTAMYLCATSRDWQGEQFFGPGTRLTVL.

The genes are TRBV10-3 and TRBJ2-2; TRBD2 aligns across 16 bases. Trimming cost V 7 bases and J 4 bases; bases outside gene matches: 9. The germline V gene has CDR1 ENHRY and CDR2 SYGVKD. CDR3 size: 18 residues. In DNA, the CDR3 is TGTGCCATCACACCGGGACTAGCGGGGGGGCATGGCACCGGGGAGCTGTTTTTT. Its protein is CAITPGLAGGHGTGELFF.

This chain uses TRBV18 with TRBJ2-7, with a possible D match to TRBD1 (5 bases). V gave up 4 bases and J gave up 3 bases, with 22 bases separating them. The CDR3 contains 17 residues. Germline V gene data show CDR1 as KGHSH and CDR2 as LQKENI. CDR3 region: CASSRRPQGGQYYEQYF. The CDR3 nucleotides are TGTGCCAGCTCACGCCGACCTCAGGGCGGACAATACTACGAGCAGTACTTC.

CDR3 residues: CASSFGTSGRYNEQFF. CDR3 sequence (DNA): TGTGCCAGCAGTTTTGGGACTAGCGGCCGATACAATGAGCAGTTCTTC. This sequence joins TRBV5-4 and TRBJ2-1; TRBD2 matches at 11 bases. Trimming cost V 5 bases and J 4 bases; bases outside gene matches: 8. Germline values: CDR1 SGHNT, CDR2 YYREEE (reference sequence). The CDR3 is made up of 16 amino acids.

The chain uses TRBV19 and TRBJ2-7; no firm D call. With 4 bases removed from V and 6 bases from J, the gap between germline ends came to 10 bases. The germline gives CDR1 LNHDA, CDR2 SQIVND (reference sequence). CDR3 size: 12 residues. CDR3 DNA: TGTGCCAGTAGTACTGGTTCCGGCGAGCAGTACTTC. Translating it yields CASSTGSGEQYF.

The rearrangement uses TRBV27 and TRBJ2-5; 8 bases align to TRBD2. Germline-derived CDR1 and CDR2 are MNHEY and SMNVEV (reference sequence). The length of the CDR3 is 19 residues. V shed 7 bases, J shed 5 bases, and the junction held 24 bases outside the gene matches. CDR3 in DNA: TGTGCCAGCAAAGGTGTTCCAAATTGGTTCGACGGGGGGGAGGAGACCCAGTACTTC. Its translation: CASKGVPNWFDGGEETQYF.

The rearrangement uses TRBV5-3 and TRBJ1-6; D is unresolved. TRBV5-3 is an ORF, and what it does is uncertain. The V end lost 10 bases, the J end lost 5 bases, and 19 bases lay between the germline ends. The CDR3 is 15 amino acids. This chain's CDR3 is CAPYCPGKNNSPLHF. For the CDR3, the DNA is TGTGCCCCTTACTGCCCGGGAAAAAATAATTCACCCCTCCACTTT.

This clone was counted a single time. The V call is TRBV28, the J call TRBJ2-7; 8 bases are shared with TRBD1. This CDR3 contains 14 residues. V lost 4 bases to trimming and J lost 2 bases; unmatched junction nucleotides: 4. The germline V gene has CDR1 MDHEN and CDR2 SYDVKM. As DNA, the CDR3 is TGTGCCAGCAGTTCCGGACAGGGCACCTACGAGCAGTACTTC. Encoded protein: CASSSGQGTYEQYF.

The V call is TRBV5-4, the J call TRBJ1-3; maybe TRBD1 (5 bases). V lost 6 bases and J lost 4, with 17 bases in between. The CDR3 sequence is 15 residues long. CDR1 is SGHNT, CDR2 YYREEE, per germline (reference sequence). Here the CDR3 reads CASTLQGTYGNTIYF. In DNA form, the CDR3 reads TGTGCCAGCACCCTACAAGGGACTTACGGAAACACCATATATTTT.

This clone appeared once. The chain carries TRBV7-2 and TRBJ2-7, with a weak D call TRBD1 (6 bases). CDR3 length: 14 amino acids. Trimming cost V 0 bases and J 3 bases, with 9 bases left between them. Germline V CDR1 and CDR2: SGHTA, FQGNSA. CDR3 in amino acids: CASSLAGQFYEQYF. In DNA form, the CDR3 reads TGTGCCAGCAGCTTAGCTGGACAGTTCTACGAGCAGTACTTC.

The chain is built from TRBV15 and TRBJ1-3; D is uncertain. V was trimmed by 3 bases and J by 0 bases, leaving 9 bases between them. The germline V gene encodes CDR1 LNHNV and CDR2 YYDKDF (reference sequence). This CDR3 contains 15 residues. CDR3 bases: TGTGCCACCAGCAGGATCCGGGGCTCTGGAAACACCATATATTTT. Protein sequence: CATSRIRGSGNTIYF. Drawing the rest from reference TRBV15 and TRBJ1-3, the complete variable domain is DAMVIQNPRYQVTQFGKPVTLSCSQTLNHNVMYWYQQKSSQAPKLLFHYYDKDFNNEADTPDNFQSRRPNTSFCFLDIRSPGLGDTAMYLCATSRIRGSGNTIYFGEGSWLTVV.

The V gene is TRBV9, the J gene TRBJ1-6; D remains unclear. CDR3 size: 14 residues. Germline lookup yields CDR1 SGDLS and CDR2 YYNGEE. Trimming left V 0 bases short and J 7 bases short, with 8 bases between. The CDR3 loop is CASSVGPTNSPLHF. CDR3 bases: TGTGCCAGCAGCGTAGGGCCCACCAATTCACCCCTCCACTTT.